This is a list of T cell receptor beta chains from one sample in a study of blood T cell repertoires in COVID-19. Profiling relied on immunoSEQ multiplex PCR, and the TCRdb table lists in-frame clones only, not all of them. Among more than 120,000 clones listed, about nine tenths were seen once. The sequenced material came from peripheral blood. The source of these receptors is a man aged 45-60 years who had recovered from COVID-19. Both conserved end residues are part of each CDR3. Each record gives: J gene, V gene, D gene, clone size, CDR3 protein, CDR3 DNA. The D gene is left open where the match is weak. The size of a clone is reported for some rows only, either as once, few or many, or as a class for expanded clones.

>TRBJ2-5|TRBV2|TRBD1|NA
CASSETGAQETQYF
TGTGCCAGCAGTGAGACAGGGGCACAAGAGACCCAGTACTTC
>TRBJ1-1|TRBV5-4|NA|NA
CASSAGIRGYQNTEAFF
TGTGCCAGCAGCGCCGGGATCCGAGGCTATCAGAACACTGAAGCTTTCTTT
>TRBJ1-2|TRBV29-1|NA|NA
CSVEDLASSYGYTF
TGCAGCGTTGAAGATCTTGCGAGTTCCTATGGCTACACCTTC
>TRBJ2-7|TRBV6-6|TRBD1|NA
CASTGTGGGEQYF
TGTGCCAGCACGGGGACAGGGGGCGGTGAGCAGTACTTC
>TRBJ1-4|TRBV30|NA|NA
CAWTPGSVPGILFF
TGTGCCTGGACCCCCGGTTCCGTGCCCGGGATCCTGTTTTTT
>TRBJ1-2|TRBV5-1|NA|NA
CASSSQGNYGYTF
TGCGCCAGCAGCTCTCAGGGTAACTATGGCTACACCTTC
>TRBJ1-4|TRBV2|NA|NA
CASSEKSRGFSEKLFF
TGTGCCAGCAGTGAAAAGTCGCGAGGCTTCAGTGAAAAACTGTTTTTT
>TRBJ1-1|TRBV7-2|NA|NA
CASSLLRTEAFF
TGTGCCAGCAGTCTACTTAGAACTGAAGCTTTCTTT
>TRBJ1-5|TRBV3-1/TRBV3-2|NA|NA
CASSQASGVGNQPQHF
TGTGCCAGCAGCCAGGCCAGCGGTGTGGGCAATCAGCCCCAGCATTTT
>TRBJ2-2|TRBV14|NA|NA
CASSLRLGDTGELFF
TGTGCCAGCAGCCTCCGTCTAGGAGATACCGGGGAGCTGTTTTTT
>TRBJ2-7|TRBV13|TRBD1|NA
CASSPPDRGGEQYF
TGTGCCAGCAGCCCGCCGGACAGGGGCGGCGAGCAGTACTTC
>TRBJ2-2|TRBV9|TRBD1|NA
CASSVASQGAYTGELFF
TGTGCCAGCAGCGTAGCATCCCAGGGGGCATACACCGGGGAGCTGTTTTTT
>TRBJ1-1|TRBV10-1|NA|NA
CASSDRGLGTEAFF
TGCGCCAGCAGTGACCGTGGGCTTGGCACTGAAGCTTTCTTT
>TRBJ2-2|TRBV7-3|NA|NA
CASSQQPGRANTGELFF
TGTGCCAGCAGCCAACAGCCGGGGAGAGCGAACACCGGGGAGCTGTTTTTT
>TRBJ1-6|TRBV19|TRBD1|few
CASRQGFTYNSPLHF
TGTGCCAGCCGACAGGGGTTTACCTATAATTCACCCCTCCACTTT
>TRBJ1-1|TRBV5-4|NA|NA
CASSLETRLNTEAFF
TGTGCCAGCAGCTTGGAGACAAGGCTAAACACTGAAGCTTTCTTT